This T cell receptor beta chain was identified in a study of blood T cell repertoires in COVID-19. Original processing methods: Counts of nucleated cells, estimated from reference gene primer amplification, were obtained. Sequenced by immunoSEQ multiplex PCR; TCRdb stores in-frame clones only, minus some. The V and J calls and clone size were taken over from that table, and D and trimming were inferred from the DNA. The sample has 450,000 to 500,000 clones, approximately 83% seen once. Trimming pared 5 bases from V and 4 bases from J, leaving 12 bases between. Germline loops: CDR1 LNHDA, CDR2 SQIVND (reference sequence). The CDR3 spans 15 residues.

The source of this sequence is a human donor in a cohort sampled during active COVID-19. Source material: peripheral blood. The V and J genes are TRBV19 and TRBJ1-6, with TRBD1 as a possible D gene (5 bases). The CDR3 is CASSVVRVYNSPLHF. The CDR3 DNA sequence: TGTGCCAGTAGTGTCGTCAGGGTGTATAATTCACCCCTCCACTTT.